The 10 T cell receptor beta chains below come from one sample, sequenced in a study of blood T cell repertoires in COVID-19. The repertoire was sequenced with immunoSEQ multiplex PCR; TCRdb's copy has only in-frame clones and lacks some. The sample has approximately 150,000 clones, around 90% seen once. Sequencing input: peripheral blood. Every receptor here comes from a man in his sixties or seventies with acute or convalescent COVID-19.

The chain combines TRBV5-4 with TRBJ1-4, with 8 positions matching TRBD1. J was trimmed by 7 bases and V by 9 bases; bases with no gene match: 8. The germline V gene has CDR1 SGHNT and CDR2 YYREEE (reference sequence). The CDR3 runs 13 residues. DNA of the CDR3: TGTGCCAACGGCAGGGGGCCGCGTGAAAAACTGTTTTTT. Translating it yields CANGRGPREKLFF.

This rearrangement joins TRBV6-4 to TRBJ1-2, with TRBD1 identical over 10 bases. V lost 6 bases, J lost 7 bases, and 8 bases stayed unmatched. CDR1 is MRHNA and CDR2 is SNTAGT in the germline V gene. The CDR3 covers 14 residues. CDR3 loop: CASSQRQGAGGYTF. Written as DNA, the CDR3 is TGTGCCAGCAGCCAAAGACAGGGGGCAGGTGGCTACACCTTC.

The CDR3: CASSRTGGYEQYF. The DNA of the CDR3 is TGTGCCAGCAGCCGGACAGGGGGCTACGAGCAGTACTTC. The J gene is TRBJ2-7, the V gene TRBV3-1 (or the pseudogene TRBV3-2), with 10 bases that match TRBD1. The germline gives CDR1 LGHDT, CDR2 YNNKEL (reference sequence). The CDR3 extends over 13 amino acids. The ends lost 4 bases at V and 3 bases at J; junction bases unmatched: 0.

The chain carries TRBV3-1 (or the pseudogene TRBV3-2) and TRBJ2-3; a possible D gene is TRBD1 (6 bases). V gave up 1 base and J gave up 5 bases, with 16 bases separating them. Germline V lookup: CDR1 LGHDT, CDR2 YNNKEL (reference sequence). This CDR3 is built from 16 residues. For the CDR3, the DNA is TGTGCCAGCAGCCAAGGCTGGGGCCAGGGGAGAGATACGCAGTATTTT. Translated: CASSQGWGQGRDTQYF.

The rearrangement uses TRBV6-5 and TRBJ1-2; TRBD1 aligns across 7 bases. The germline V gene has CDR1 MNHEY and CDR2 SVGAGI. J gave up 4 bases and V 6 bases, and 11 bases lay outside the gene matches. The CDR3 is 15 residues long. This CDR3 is CASSPFSTGIYGYTF. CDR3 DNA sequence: TGTGCCAGCAGCCCCTTTTCGACAGGGATCTATGGCTACACCTTC.

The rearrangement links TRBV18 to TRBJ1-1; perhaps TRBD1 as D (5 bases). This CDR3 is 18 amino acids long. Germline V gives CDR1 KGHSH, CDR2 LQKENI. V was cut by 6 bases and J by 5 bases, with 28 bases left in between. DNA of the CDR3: TGTGCCAGCTCCTTGATCGATATAGGCGGCCGCGGGGGTACTGAAGCTTTCTTT. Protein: CASSLIDIGGRGGTEAFF.

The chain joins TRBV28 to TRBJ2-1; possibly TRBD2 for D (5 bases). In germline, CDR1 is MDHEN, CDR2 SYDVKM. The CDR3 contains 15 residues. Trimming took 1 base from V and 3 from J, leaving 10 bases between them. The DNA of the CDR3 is TGTGCCAGCAGTTTATCACTAGTTCACTACAATGAGCAGTTCTTC. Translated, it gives CASSLSLVHYNEQFF.

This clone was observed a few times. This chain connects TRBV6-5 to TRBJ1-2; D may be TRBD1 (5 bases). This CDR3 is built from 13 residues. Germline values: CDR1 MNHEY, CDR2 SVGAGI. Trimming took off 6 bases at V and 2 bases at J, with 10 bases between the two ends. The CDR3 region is CASRETANYGYTF. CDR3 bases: TGTGCCAGCAGAGAGACAGCCAACTATGGCTACACCTTC.

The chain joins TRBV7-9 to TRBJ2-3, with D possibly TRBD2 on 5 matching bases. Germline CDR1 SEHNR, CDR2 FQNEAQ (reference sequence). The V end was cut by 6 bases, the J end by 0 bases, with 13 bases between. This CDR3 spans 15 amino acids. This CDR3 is CASSLYGGSTDTQYF. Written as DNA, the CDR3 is TGTGCCAGCAGTTTATACGGCGGGAGCACAGATACGCAGTATTTT.

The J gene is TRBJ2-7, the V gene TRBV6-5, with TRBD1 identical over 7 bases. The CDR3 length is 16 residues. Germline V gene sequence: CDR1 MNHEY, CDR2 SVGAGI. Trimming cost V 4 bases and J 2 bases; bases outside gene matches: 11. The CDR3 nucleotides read TGTGCCAGCAGTTCAAAGACAGGGACGATCGCCTACGAGCAGTACTTC. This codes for CASSSKTGTIAYEQYF.